This TCR beta chain was sequenced in a study of spatial heterogeneity in lung cancer. Time point denoted: sample taken at primary tumor resection. Material for sequencing was whole RNA from tumor, nontumor lung or frozen PBMC, left unsorted. Of note for this clonotype: A library made for alpha chains picked up this beta chain off target, so its size means little.

TCRdb reprocessed the 5' RACE reads with MiXCR, giving one entry per CDR3 protein. The sample contains about 4,100 distinct CDR3 sequences, roughly 50% of which appear only once. The clonotype was recovered from a female donor with early-stage non-small cell lung cancer. This material consisted of PBMCs, taken at surgery.

The CDR3 here is CASSLAGDTAYEQYF. CDR3 bases: TGTGCCAGCAGCTTAGCAGGAGATACGGCCTACGAGCAGTACTTC. The chain combines TRBV7-8 with TRBJ2-7; D unclear. The CDR3 runs 15 residues. V lost 0 bases to trimming and J lost 2 bases, with 11 bases between them. Germline loops: CDR1 SGHVS, CDR2 FQNEAQ.